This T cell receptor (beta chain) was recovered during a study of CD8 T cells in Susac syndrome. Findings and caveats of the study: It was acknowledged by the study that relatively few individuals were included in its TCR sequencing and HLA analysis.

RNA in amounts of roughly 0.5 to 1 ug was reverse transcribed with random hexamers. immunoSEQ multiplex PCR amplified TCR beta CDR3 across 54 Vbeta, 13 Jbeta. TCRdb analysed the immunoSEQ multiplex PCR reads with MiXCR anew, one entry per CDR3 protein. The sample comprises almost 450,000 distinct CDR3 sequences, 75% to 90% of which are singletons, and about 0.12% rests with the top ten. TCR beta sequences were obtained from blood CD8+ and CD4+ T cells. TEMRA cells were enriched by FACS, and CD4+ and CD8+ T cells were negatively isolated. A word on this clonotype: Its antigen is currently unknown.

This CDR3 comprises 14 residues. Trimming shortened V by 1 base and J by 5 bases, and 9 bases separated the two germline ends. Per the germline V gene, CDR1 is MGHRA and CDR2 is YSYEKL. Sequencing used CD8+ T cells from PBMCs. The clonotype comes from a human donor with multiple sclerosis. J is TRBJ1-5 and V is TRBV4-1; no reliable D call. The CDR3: CASSQVLTDQPQHF. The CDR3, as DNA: TGCGCCAGCAGCCAAGTACTTACAGATCAGCCCCAGCATTTT.